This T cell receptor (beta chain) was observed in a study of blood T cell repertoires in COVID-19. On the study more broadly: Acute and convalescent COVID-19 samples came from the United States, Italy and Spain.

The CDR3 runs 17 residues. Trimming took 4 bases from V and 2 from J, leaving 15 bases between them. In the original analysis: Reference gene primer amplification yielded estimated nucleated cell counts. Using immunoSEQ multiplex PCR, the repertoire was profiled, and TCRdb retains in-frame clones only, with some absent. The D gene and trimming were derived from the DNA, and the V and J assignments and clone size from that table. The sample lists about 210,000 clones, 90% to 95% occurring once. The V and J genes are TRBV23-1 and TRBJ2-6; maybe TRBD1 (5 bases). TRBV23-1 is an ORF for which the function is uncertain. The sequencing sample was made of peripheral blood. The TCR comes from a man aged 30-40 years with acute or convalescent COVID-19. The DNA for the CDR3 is TGCGCCAGCAGTCCCCCCCTGACAGAAACTGGGGCCAACGTCCTGACTTTC. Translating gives CASSPPLTETGANVLTF.